The 32 T cell receptor beta chains reported below all come from one sample, sequenced in a study of Tregs in tolerant kidney transplant recipients. TCRdb keeps only in-frame clones here, not all; method: immunoSEQ multiplex PCR. This table lists around 30,000 clones. The nonmyeloablative bone marrow transplants came from related graft donors, with transient mixed chimerism. The starting material was CD4+ T cells from blood (PBMCs), obtained 24 months after the transplant. Source of these receptors: a human patient who received a combined kidney and bone marrow transplant. The graft donor may be the source of some T cells.

Of note for this clone: The CDR3 end lies 3 residues beyond the end of the read and is filled in from the germline J gene. The sample holds other DNA sequences that translate to the same CDR3. The chain joins TRBV5-1 to TRBJ2-7; 9 bases match TRBD1. Germline V CDR1 and CDR2: SGHRS, YFSETQ. V gave up 3 bases and J gave up 6 bases; unmatched junction bases: 7. CDR3 length equals 14 residues. The sequenced CDR3 bases are TGCGCCAGCAGCTGGGCCGGGACAGGGCTCGAG. Translated: CASSWAGTGLE. The complete CDR3 protein is CASSWAGTGLEQYF.

Regarding this clone: Read data end 3 residues before the CDR3 end; the end is taken from the germline J gene. V gene TRBV14 combines with J gene TRBJ2-1; maybe TRBD2 (5 bases). Trimming stripped 1 base from V and 0 bases from J, with 19 bases between. The CDR3 runs 19 residues. The germline gives CDR1 SGHDN, CDR2 FVKESK. The CDR3 spells CASSQVPSGKPSSYNEQFF. CDR3 DNA, as far as it was read: TGTGCCAGCAGCCAAGTCCCCTCGGGGAAACCGAGCTCCTACAATGAG.

Worth noting for this clone: Sequencing ends 3 residues short of the CDR3 end; the germline J gene provides the rest. The chain uses TRBV2 and TRBJ1-6, with 7 bases identical to TRBD1. This CDR3 has 14 residues. CDR1 and CDR2 from the germline V gene are SNHLY and FYNNEI. V trimming: 5 bases; J trimming: 3 bases; junction bases outside the gene matches: 1. The sequenced part of the CDR3 DNA is TGTGCCAGCAGTCGACAGGGCTATAATTCACCC. Residues: CASSRQGYNSP. The whole CDR3 reads CASSRQGYNSPLHF.

CDR3 loop: CSAPLVGGTSGSYNEQFF. The CDR3 bases that were read are TGCAGTGCCCCCCTAGTTGGAGGGACTAGCGGGAGTTATAATGAG. This chain connects TRBV20-1 to TRBJ2-1, with 14 positions matching TRBD2. Read coverage stops 3 residues before the CDR3 terminus; the germline J gene supplies the remainder. Trimming took 6 bases from V and 7 from J; bases not matched to a gene: 17. CDR3 size: 18 residues. CDR1 and CDR2 from the germline V gene are DFQATT and SNEGSKA (reference sequence).

In the case of this clone: The missing CDR3 end, 3 residues past where the read stops, is filled in from the germline J gene. The chain recombines TRBV7-2 with TRBJ2-7; 9 bases map to TRBD1. The CDR3 is made up of 14 amino acids. V trimming: 7 bases; J trimming: 3 bases; junction bases outside the gene matches: 7. Per germline, CDR1 SGHTA and CDR2 FQGNSA. The CDR3 sequence: CASTTQGAHYEQYF. The part of the CDR3 DNA that was read is TGTGCCAGCACCACACAGGGGGCGCACTACGAG.

For this clone: Read sequence stops 3 residues before the CDR3 end, and the germline J gene provides the missing end. The V gene is TRBV20-1, the J gene TRBJ1-1; no definite D call. Germline values: CDR1 DFQATT, CDR2 SNEGSKA (reference sequence). This CDR3 spans 11 amino acids. Partial CDR3 DNA: TGCAGTGCTGCGGGCGCACCGGGG. This codes for CSAAGAPG. The entire CDR3 is CSAAGAPGAFF.

Notes on this clone: The read ends 3 residues early relative to the CDR3; the germline J gene fills the gap. V and J are TRBV7-2 and TRBJ1-2; no firm D call. The CDR3 loop spans 14 amino acids. CDR1 is SGHTA and CDR2 is FQGNSA in the germline V gene. Trimming removed 1 base from V and 1 base from J, with 7 bases in between. Here the CDR3 reads CASSLGVSNYGYTF. CDR3 DNA, as far as it was read: TGTGCCAGCAGCTTAGGTGTCAGTAACTATGGC.

About this clone: The observed sequence ends 3 residues before the CDR3 terminus, with the missing tail filled in from the germline J gene. V usage is TRBV20-1 and J usage is TRBJ2-7, with 8 bases that match TRBD2. Germline lookup yields CDR1 DFQATT and CDR2 SNEGSKA (reference sequence). This CDR3 has 14 amino acids. V was clipped by 3 bases and J by 4 bases; unmatched bases: 8. The sequenced CDR3 bases are TGCAGTGCTAGTGTTGCGGGAGGTCGGTACGAG. The encoded protein is CSASVAGGRYE. In full, the CDR3 is CSASVAGGRYEQYF.

As regards this clone: The sequenced fragment ends 3 residues before the CDR3 boundary, so the rest is inferred from the germline J gene. This chain links TRBV18 with TRBJ1-2; D not certain. This CDR3 is 13 amino acids long. In germline, CDR1 is KGHSH, CDR2 LQKENI. Trimming took off 3 bases at V and 6 bases at J, with 11 bases between the two ends. The CDR3 sequence is CASSPYLADGYTF. CDR3 bases read: TGTGCCAGCTCACCGTACTTGGCGGATGGC.

About this clone: The read gets to within 3 residues of the CDR3 end, and the germline J gene fills in the rest. The chain links TRBV7-2 to TRBJ2-2; possible D gene TRBD1, 6 bases. The CDR3 totals 15 residues. Trimming removed 5 bases at V and 7 bases at J, with 17 bases between. Per germline, CDR1 SGHTA and CDR2 FQGNSA. The covered CDR3 bases are TGTGCCAGCAGCCCCTCCACAGGGTCTAACGGGGAG. Translating it yields CASSPSTGSNGE. The complete CDR3 protein is CASSPSTGSNGELFF.

On this clone: The read is 3 residues too short to cover the CDR3 end, so that end is filled in from the germline J gene. The gene calls are TRBV20-1 and TRBJ2-1, with 12 bases that match TRBD2. Trimming at V came to 0 bases and at J to 0 bases, leaving 9 bases not matched to a gene. CDR3 length: 19 residues. Germline-derived CDR1 and CDR2 are DFQATT and SNEGSKA (reference sequence). CDR3 bases read: TGCAGTGCTAGAGACTTGGGACTAGCGGGTACAAGCTCCTACAATGAG. Its protein is CSARDLGLAGTSSYNE. The complete CDR3 sequence is CSARDLGLAGTSSYNEQFF.

CDR3: CASSLDGQLGDTQYF. The DNA read from the CDR3 is TGCGCCAGCAGCTTGGATGGACAGTTGGGAGATACG. The chain links TRBV5-1 to TRBJ2-3, with D perhaps TRBD1 (6 bases). The CDR3 extends 3 residues past the end of the read, so its final part is completed from the germline J gene. Trimming shortened V by 0 bases and J by 5 bases, and 13 bases separated the two germline ends. Per germline, CDR1 SGHRS and CDR2 YFSETQ. This CDR3 is 15 amino acids long. Looking up the rest from reference TRBV5-1 and TRBJ2-3 gives the full variable domain: KAGVTQTPRYLIKTRGQQVTLSCSPISGHRSVSWYQQTPGQGLQFLFEYFSETQRNKGNFPGRFSGRQFSNSRSEMNVSTLELGDSALYLCASSLDGQLGDTQYFGPGTRLTVL.

Comment on this clone: The CDR3 extends 3 residues past the end of the read, so its final part is completed from the germline J gene. This sequence joins TRBV2 and TRBJ2-7; possible D gene TRBD1, 5 bases. Germline V CDR1 and CDR2: SNHLY, FYNNEI. The CDR3 totals 11 residues. Trimming cost V 6 bases and J 3 bases, with 6 bases left between them. The CDR3 loop is CASRDNYEQYF. The DNA read from the CDR3 is TGTGCCAGCAGGGACAACTACGAG.

With regard to this clone: With the read ending 3 residues before the CDR3 end, the germline J gene is used to fill in that end. The chain is built from TRBV5-1 and TRBJ2-3; 8 nucleotides align to TRBD2. Losses at the gene ends were 0 bases for V and 7 bases for J; bases not matched to a gene: 7. Germline loops: CDR1 SGHRS, CDR2 YFSETQ. The CDR3 length is 15 residues. CDR3 sequence reads: CASSLEAGGLNTQYF. The CDR3 DNA, read in part, is TGCGCCAGCAGCTTGGAGGCGGGAGGATTAAATACG.

Worth noting for this clone: The read ends 3 residues shy of where the CDR3 ends; the end is completed using the germline J gene. V gene TRBV7-2 combines with J gene TRBJ2-2; D is perhaps TRBD1 (6 bases). Germline values: CDR1 SGHTA, CDR2 FQGNSA. The CDR3 has 15 amino acids. V lost 2 bases to trimming and J lost 6 bases, with 13 bases between them. Incomplete CDR3 DNA: TGTGCCAGCAGCTTAACGTCAGGGGAAGCCGGGGAG. As protein: CASSLTSGEAGE. Given in full, the CDR3 is CASSLTSGEAGELFF. The complete variable domain, with remaining parts taken from reference TRBV7-2 and TRBJ2-2, reads GAGVSQSPSNKVTEKGKDVELRCDPISGHTALYWYRQSLGQGLEFLIYFQGNSAPDKSGLPSDRFSAERTGGSVSTLTIQRTQQEDSAVYLCASSLTSGEAGELFFGEGSRLTVL.

On this clone itself: The read terminates 3 residues before the CDR3 end, so the remaining end is supplied by the germline J gene. The chain employs TRBV12-5 and TRBJ2-3, with TRBD1 identical over 10 bases. The CDR3 loop spans 14 amino acids. Germline assignment: CDR1 LGHNT and CDR2 FRNRAP. The trim removed 6 bases at V and 4 bases at J, leaving 4 bases unmatched. The CDR3 sequence is CASGSGQGADTQYF. The sequenced CDR3 bases are TGTGCTAGTGGCTCAGGACAGGGGGCAGATACG.

Comment on this clone: The sequence runs out 3 residues before the end of the CDR3; the remainder is reconstructed from the germline J gene. The chain links TRBV6-2 or TRBV6-3 to TRBJ1-5, with 8 bases lining up with TRBD1. Germline lookup yields CDR1 MNHEY and CDR2 SVGEGT. The junction had 4 bases not matched to a gene; V was cut back by 6 bases and J by 0 bases. This CDR3 contains 15 residues. This CDR3 is CASSRTGYSNQPQHF. CDR3 bases read: TGTGCCAGCAGCCGGACAGGGTATAGCAATCAGCCC.

The CDR3: CSARVKTSGGVFYEQYF. CDR3 DNA, as far as it was read: TGCAGTGCTAGAGTCAAGACTAGCGGTGGGGTTTTTTACGAG. The chain joins TRBV20-1 to TRBJ2-7; 9 bases line up with TRBD2. Read sequence stops 3 residues before the CDR3 end, and the germline J gene provides the missing end. Germline V lookup: CDR1 DFQATT, CDR2 SNEGSKA (reference sequence). V was pared by 1 base and J by 4 bases, with 14 bases of the junction left unmatched. The CDR3 is 17 residues long.

Concerning this clone itself: With the read ending 3 residues before the CDR3 end, the germline J gene is used to fill in that end. The rearrangement links TRBV5-4 to TRBJ2-1, with 7 bases aligning to TRBD1. Germline lookup yields CDR1 SGHNT and CDR2 YYREEE (reference sequence). With V trimmed by 4 bases and J by 4 bases, 2 bases remained unmatched. The CDR3 is made up of 13 amino acids. The part of the CDR3 DNA that was read is TGTGCCAGCAGCCCGACAGGGTACAATGAG. It yields the protein CASSPTGYNE. In full, the CDR3 is CASSPTGYNEQFF.

A note on this clone: The missing CDR3 end, 3 residues past where the read stops, is filled in from the germline J gene. The genes are TRBV5-1 and TRBJ2-1; no firm D call. The V gene's germline CDR1 is SGHRS and CDR2 YFSETQ. The germline V and J ends were trimmed by 1 base and 2 bases, with 7 bases remaining between them. This CDR3 comprises 14 residues. CDR3 region: CASSLMGPYNEQFF. The CDR3 bases that were read are TGCGCCAGCAGCTTGATGGGCCCCTACAATGAG. The full variable domain, rest sourced from reference TRBV5-1 and TRBJ2-1, is KAGVTQTPRYLIKTRGQQVTLSCSPISGHRSVSWYQQTPGQGLQFLFEYFSETQRNKGNFPGRFSGRQFSNSRSEMNVSTLELGDSALYLCASSLMGPYNEQFFGPGTRLTVL.

This clone is deemed medium-sized by its frequency. From the germline J gene comes the end of the CDR3, since the read stops 3 residues before it. V usage is TRBV6-1 and J usage is TRBJ2-5, with a tentative D call TRBD2 (6 bases). V was pared by 4 bases and J by 2 bases, with 11 bases between. The length of the CDR3 is 14 residues. Germline V gives CDR1 MNHNS, CDR2 SASEGT. The CDR3 sequence is CASSGGRGQETQYF. The sequenced part of the CDR3 DNA is TGTGCCAGCAGTGGGGGTCGGGGGCAAGAGACC.

With respect to this clone: Sequencing ends 3 residues short of the CDR3 end; the germline J gene provides the rest. V usage is TRBV20-1 and J usage is TRBJ2-3; 15 bases are shared with TRBD2. Trimming at V came to 4 bases and at J to 5 bases, leaving 7 bases not matched to a gene. The CDR3 totals 16 residues. Germline V gives CDR1 DFQATT, CDR2 SNEGSKA (reference sequence). Incomplete CDR3 DNA: TGCAGTGCTACTACATGGACTAGCGGGAGGGAAGATACG. The encoded protein is CSATTWTSGREDT. The full-length CDR3 reads as CSATTWTSGREDTQYF.

As for this clone: With the read ending 3 residues before the CDR3 end, the germline J gene is used to fill in that end. The chain is built from TRBV7-9 and TRBJ2-1, with TRBD2 matching over 12 bases. CDR1 is SEHNR and CDR2 is FQNEAQ in the germline V gene (reference sequence). Trimming took 6 bases from V and 7 from J; bases not matched to a gene: 7. The CDR3 has 15 residues. This CDR3 is CASSYRLAGDNEQFF. CDR3 DNA (partial): TGTGCCAGCAGTTATAGACTAGCGGGAGATAATGAG.

As concerns this clone: The sequence runs out 3 residues before the end of the CDR3; the remainder is reconstructed from the germline J gene. The V gene is TRBV5-4, the J gene TRBJ2-1; TRBD2 aligns across 10 bases. Germline CDR1 is SGHNT and CDR2 is YYREEE (reference sequence). This CDR3 contains 16 residues. After removal of 0 bases from V and 7 bases from J, the junction contained 7 bases not matched to a gene. The CDR3 loop is CASSLGSGRAVNEQFF. The part of the CDR3 DNA that was read is TGTGCCAGCAGCTTGGGGAGCGGGAGGGCCGTTAATGAG.

As concerns this clone: The read falls 3 residues short of the CDR3 end, and the missing part is taken from the germline J gene. The chain combines TRBV5-1 with TRBJ1-1; D gene uncertain. The germline V and J ends were trimmed by 4 bases and 3 bases, with 13 bases remaining between them. This CDR3 has 14 amino acids. CDR1 is SGHRS and CDR2 is YFSETQ in the germline V gene. The CDR3 DNA, read in part, is TGCGCCAGCAGCCCCCCCGAAGAGCACACTGAA. This gives the protein CASSPPEEHTE. The CDR3, in full, reads CASSPPEEHTEAFF.

With regard to this clone: The read stops 3 residues short of the end of the CDR3; the missing end is completed from the germline J gene. The rearrangement uses TRBV5-1 and TRBJ2-3; the match to TRBD2 covers 7 bases. The V and J ends lost 4 bases and 7 bases, in that order; junction bases with no gene match: 9. The CDR3 covers 14 residues. Germline V gene lookup returns CDR1 SGHRS and CDR2 YFSETQ. This CDR3 is CASSGGLLLHTQYF. The sequenced part of the CDR3 DNA is TGCGCCAGCAGCGGGGGACTACTTTTACATACG. Full variable domain (rest looked up from reference TRBV5-1 and TRBJ2-3): KAGVTQTPRYLIKTRGQQVTLSCSPISGHRSVSWYQQTPGQGLQFLFEYFSETQRNKGNFPGRFSGRQFSNSRSEMNVSTLELGDSALYLCASSGGLLLHTQYFGPGTRLTVL.

Regarding this clone: The CDR3 is cut off 3 residues early in the read; its end comes from the germline J gene. V usage is TRBV19 and J usage is TRBJ1-5; possibly TRBD1 for D (5 bases). The V end was cut by 4 bases, the J end by 2 bases, with 12 bases between. The CDR3 extends over 15 amino acids. The V gene's germline CDR1 is LNHDA and CDR2 SQIVND (reference sequence). This CDR3 reads CASSSGAGGNQPQHF. The CDR3 DNA, read in part, is TGTGCCAGTAGTAGCGGAGCGGGGGGCAATCAGCCC.

Comments on this clone: The CDR3 end lies 3 residues beyond the end of the read and is filled in from the germline J gene. The rearrangement uses TRBV18 and TRBJ2-3; 8 nucleotides line up with TRBD2. This CDR3 region has 16 residues. Unmatched junction bases numbered 8, after V lost 2 bases and J lost 4 bases. Germline V CDR1 and CDR2: KGHSH, LQKENI. CDR3 DNA (partial): TGTGCCAGCTCACCATTAGCGGGATCCTCCTCAGATACG. Its translation is CASSPLAGSSSDT. The CDR3 in its entirety is CASSPLAGSSSDTQYF.

Concerning this clone: Read coverage stops 3 residues before the CDR3 terminus; the germline J gene supplies the remainder. The V and J genes are TRBV5-4 and TRBJ1-6, with D possibly being TRBD1 (5 bases). The CDR3 has 15 residues. Germline CDR1 and CDR2: SGHNT and YYREEE (reference sequence). V lost 5 bases, J lost 8 bases, and 17 bases lay in between. The CDR3 sequence: CASRPDIAAYSPLHF. The sequenced CDR3 bases are TGTGCCAGCAGGCCGGACATCGCCGCATATTCACCC.

To note about this clone: The read ends 3 residues early relative to the CDR3; the germline J gene fills the gap. The chain joins TRBV7-8 to TRBJ2-7; 7 nucleotides line up with TRBD1. V was clipped by 3 bases and J by 3 bases; unmatched bases: 11. The CDR3 totals 16 residues. Germline CDR1 reads SGHVS; CDR2 reads FQNEAQ. CDR3 in amino acids: CASSFGAVTGIYEQYF. CDR3 bases read: TGTGCCAGCAGCTTCGGTGCCGTGACAGGGATCTACGAG.

In the case of this clone: The sequence runs out 3 residues before the end of the CDR3; the remainder is reconstructed from the germline J gene. V gene TRBV7-2 combines with J gene TRBJ1-1; the D is unclear. V was clipped by 6 bases and J by 2 bases, with 13 bases between them. The germline CDR1 and CDR2 sequences are SGHTA and FQGNSA. The CDR3 totals 14 residues. CDR3 DNA (partial): TGTGCCAGCAGATTCAGTCGAATAAACACTGAA. This codes for CASRFSRINTE. The whole CDR3 protein reads CASRFSRINTEAFF.

As regards this clone: The missing CDR3 end, 3 residues past where the read stops, is filled in from the germline J gene. This sequence joins TRBV2 and TRBJ2-7; 7 positions agree with TRBD2. This CDR3 is built from 15 residues. From germline, CDR1 is SNHLY and CDR2 FYNNEI. The V gene end was trimmed by 4 bases and the J gene end by 2 bases; junction bases not matched to a gene: 8. The DNA read from the CDR3 is TGTGCCAGCAGTGGATTGGCGGGAGTTACCTACGAG. It yields the protein CASSGLAGVTYE. The CDR3 as a whole reads CASSGLAGVTYEQYF.